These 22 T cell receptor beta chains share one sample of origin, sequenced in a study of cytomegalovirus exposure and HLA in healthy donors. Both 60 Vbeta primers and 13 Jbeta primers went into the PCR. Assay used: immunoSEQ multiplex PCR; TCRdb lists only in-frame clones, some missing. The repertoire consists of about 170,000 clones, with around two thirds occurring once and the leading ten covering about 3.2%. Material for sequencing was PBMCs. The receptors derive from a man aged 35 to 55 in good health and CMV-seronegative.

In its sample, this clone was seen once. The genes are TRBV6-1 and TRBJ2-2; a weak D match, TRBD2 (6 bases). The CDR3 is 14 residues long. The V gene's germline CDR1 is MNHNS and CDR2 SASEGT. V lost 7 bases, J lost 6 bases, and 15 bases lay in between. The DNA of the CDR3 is TGTGCCAGCATCAACGGGGGAGGCCCCGGGGAGCTGTTTTTT. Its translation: CASINGGGPGELFF.

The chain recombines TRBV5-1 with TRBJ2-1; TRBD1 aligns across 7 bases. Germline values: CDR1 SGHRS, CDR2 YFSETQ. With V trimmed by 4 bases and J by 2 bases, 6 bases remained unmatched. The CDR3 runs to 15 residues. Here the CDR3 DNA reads TGCGCCAGCAGCCCGTCGGACAGGCCCTACAATGAGCAGTTCTTC. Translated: CASSPSDRPYNEQFF.

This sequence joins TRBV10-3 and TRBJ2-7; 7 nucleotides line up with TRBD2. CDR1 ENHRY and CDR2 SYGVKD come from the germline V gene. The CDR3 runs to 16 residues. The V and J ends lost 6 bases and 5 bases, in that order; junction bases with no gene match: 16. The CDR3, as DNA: TGTGCCATCAGCGGATCCGGGACGGGAGGCACGGACGAGCAGTACTTC. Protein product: CAISGSGTGGTDEQYF.

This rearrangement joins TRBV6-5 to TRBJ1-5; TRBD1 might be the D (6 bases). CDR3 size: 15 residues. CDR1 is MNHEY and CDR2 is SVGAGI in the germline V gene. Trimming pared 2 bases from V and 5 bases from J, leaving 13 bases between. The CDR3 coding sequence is TGTGCCAGCAGTTACGGGACACCCACAGATCAGCCCCAGCATTTT. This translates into CASSYGTPTDQPQHF.

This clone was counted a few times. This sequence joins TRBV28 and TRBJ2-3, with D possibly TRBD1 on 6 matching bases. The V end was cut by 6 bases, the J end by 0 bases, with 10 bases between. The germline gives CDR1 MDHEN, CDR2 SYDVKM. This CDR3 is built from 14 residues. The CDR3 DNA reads TGTGCCAGCAGCCAGGACAGAAGCACAGATACGCAGTATTTT. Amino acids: CASSQDRSTDTQYF.

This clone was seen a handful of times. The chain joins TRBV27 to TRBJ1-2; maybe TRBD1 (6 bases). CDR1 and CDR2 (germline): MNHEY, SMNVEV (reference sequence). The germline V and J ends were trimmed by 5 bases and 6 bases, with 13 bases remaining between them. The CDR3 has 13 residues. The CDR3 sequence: CASSKAGVDGYTF. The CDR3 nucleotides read TGTGCCAGCAGTAAGGCAGGGGTTGATGGCTACACCTTC.

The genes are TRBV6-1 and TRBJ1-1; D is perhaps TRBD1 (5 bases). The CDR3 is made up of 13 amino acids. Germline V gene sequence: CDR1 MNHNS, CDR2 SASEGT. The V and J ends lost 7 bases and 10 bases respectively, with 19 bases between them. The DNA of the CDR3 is TGTGCCAGCATCCCTGACCGTGGAGGGGTAGCTTTCTTT. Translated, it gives CASIPDRGGVAFF.

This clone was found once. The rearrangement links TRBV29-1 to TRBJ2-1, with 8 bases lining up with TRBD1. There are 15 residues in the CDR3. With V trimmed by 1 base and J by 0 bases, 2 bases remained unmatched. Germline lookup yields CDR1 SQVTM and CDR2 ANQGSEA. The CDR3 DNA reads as TGCAGCGTTGAAGGTGACAGGGGCTCCTACAATGAGCAGTTCTTC. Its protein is CSVEGDRGSYNEQFF.

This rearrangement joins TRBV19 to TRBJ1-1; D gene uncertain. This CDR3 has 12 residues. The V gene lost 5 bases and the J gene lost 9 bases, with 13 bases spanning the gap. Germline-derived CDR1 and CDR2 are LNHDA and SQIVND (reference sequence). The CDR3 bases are TGTGCCAGTAGTCCCCCGGGAATTAAAGCTTTCTTT. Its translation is CASSPPGIKAFF.

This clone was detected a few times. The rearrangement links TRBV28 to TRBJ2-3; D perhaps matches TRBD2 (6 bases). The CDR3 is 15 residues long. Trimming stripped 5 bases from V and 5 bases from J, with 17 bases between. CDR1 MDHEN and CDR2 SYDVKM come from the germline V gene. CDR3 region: CASSLGAGGEDTQYF. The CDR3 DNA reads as TGTGCCAGCAGTCTAGGGGCGGGCGGGGAAGATACGCAGTATTTT. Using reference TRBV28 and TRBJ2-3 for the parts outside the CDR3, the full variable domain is DVKVTQSSRYLVKRTGEKVFLECVQDMDHENMFWYRQDPGLGLRLIYFSYDVKMKEKGDIPEGYSVSREKKERFSLILESASTNQTSMYLCASSLGAGGEDTQYFGPGTRLTVL.

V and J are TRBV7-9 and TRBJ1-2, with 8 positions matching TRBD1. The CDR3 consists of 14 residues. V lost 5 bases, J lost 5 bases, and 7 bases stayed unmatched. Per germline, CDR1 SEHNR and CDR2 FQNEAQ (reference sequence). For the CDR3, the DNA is TGTGCCAGCAGCCCAGGGGGCCTGTGGTATGGCTACACCTTC. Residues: CASSPGGLWYGYTF.

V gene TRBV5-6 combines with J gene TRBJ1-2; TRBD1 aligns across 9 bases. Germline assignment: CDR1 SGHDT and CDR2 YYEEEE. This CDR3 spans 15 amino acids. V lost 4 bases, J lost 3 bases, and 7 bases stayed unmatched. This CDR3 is CASSLNGQGHYGYTF. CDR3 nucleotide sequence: TGTGCCAGCAGCCTGAACGGACAGGGGCACTATGGCTACACCTTC.

The CDR3 is CASGTGENIQYF. The CDR3, as DNA: TGCGCCAGCGGCACAGGGGAAAACATTCAGTACTTC. The V call is TRBV5-1, the J call TRBJ2-4; 7 bases agree with TRBD1. Germline V gene data show CDR1 as SGHRS and CDR2 as YFSETQ. The CDR3 runs 12 residues. With V trimmed by 7 bases and J by 5 bases, 3 bases remained unmatched.

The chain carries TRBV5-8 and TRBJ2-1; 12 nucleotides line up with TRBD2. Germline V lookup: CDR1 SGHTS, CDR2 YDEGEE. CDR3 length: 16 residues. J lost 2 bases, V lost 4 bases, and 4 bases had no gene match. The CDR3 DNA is TGTGCCAGCAGCCCCCGACTAGCGGGAGCCTACAATGAGCAGTTCTTC. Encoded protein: CASSPRLAGAYNEQFF.

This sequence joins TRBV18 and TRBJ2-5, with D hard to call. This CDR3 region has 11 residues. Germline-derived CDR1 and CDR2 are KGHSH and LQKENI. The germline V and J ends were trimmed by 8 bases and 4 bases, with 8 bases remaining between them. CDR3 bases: TGTGCCAGCCTGTTATCAGAGACCCAGTACTTC. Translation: CASLLSETQYF. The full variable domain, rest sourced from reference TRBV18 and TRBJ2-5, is NAGVMQNPRHLVRRRGQEARLRCSPMKGHSHVYWYRQLPEEGLKFMVYLQKENIIDESGMPKERFSAEFPKEGPSILRIQQVVRGDSAAYFCASLLSETQYFGPGTRLLVL.

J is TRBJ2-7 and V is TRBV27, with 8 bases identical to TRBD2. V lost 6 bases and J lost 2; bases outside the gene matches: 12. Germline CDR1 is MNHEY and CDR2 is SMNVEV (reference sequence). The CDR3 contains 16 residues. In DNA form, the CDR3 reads TGTGCCAGCAGCCCCATGGCCAGCGGGGGAGCCTACGAGCAGTACTTC. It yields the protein CASSPMASGGAYEQYF.

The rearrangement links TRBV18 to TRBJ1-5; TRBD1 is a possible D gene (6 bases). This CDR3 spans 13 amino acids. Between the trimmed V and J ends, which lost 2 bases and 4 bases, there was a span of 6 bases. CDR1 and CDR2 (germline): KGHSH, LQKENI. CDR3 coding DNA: TGTGCCAGCTCACCAACAGGGAATCAGCCCCAGCATTTT. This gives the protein CASSPTGNQPQHF.

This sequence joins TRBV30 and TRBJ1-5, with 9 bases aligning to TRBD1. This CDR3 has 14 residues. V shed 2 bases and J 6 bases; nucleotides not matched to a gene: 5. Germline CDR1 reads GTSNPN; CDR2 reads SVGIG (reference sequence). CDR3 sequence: CAWSRDRAGQPQHF. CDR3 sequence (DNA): TGTGCCTGGAGTAGGGACAGGGCAGGTCAGCCCCAGCATTTT.

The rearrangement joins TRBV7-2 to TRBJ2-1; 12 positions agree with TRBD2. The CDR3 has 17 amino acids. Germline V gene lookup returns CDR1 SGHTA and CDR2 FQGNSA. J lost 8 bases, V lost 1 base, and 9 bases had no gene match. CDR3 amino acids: CASSLVSSGRDRDEQFF. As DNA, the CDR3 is TGTGCCAGCAGCTTAGTTTCTAGCGGGAGGGATCGGGATGAGCAGTTCTTC.

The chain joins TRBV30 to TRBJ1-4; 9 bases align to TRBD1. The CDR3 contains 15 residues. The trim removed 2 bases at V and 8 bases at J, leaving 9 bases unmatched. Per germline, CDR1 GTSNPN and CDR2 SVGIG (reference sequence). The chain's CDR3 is CAWSSTGGPREKLFF. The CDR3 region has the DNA TGTGCCTGGAGTTCAACAGGGGGCCCGAGGGAAAAACTGTTTTTT.

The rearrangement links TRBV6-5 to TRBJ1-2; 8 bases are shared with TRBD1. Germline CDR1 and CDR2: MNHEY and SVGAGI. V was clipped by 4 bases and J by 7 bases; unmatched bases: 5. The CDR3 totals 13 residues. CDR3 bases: TGTGCCAGCAGTTTCGGACAGGGCGGTGGCTACACCTTC. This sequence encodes CASSFGQGGGYTF.

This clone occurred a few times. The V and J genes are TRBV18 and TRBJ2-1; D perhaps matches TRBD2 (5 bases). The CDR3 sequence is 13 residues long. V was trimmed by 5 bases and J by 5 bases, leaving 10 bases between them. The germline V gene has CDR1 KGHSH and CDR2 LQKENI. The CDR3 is CASSGSGNNEQFF. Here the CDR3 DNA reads TGTGCCAGCTCAGGTTCGGGGAACAATGAGCAGTTCTTC.